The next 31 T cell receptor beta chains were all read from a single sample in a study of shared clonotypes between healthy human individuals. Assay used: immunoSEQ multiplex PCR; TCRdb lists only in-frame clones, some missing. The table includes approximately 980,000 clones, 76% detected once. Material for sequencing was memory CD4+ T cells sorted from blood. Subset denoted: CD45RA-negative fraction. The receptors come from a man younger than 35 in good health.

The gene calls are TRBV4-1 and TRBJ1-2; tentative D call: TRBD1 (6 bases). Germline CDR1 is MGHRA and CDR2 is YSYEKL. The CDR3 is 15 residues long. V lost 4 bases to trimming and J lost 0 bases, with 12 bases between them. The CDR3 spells CASSPGAATNYGYTF. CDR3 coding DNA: TGCGCCAGCAGCCCAGGGGCGGCAACTAACTATGGCTACACCTTC.

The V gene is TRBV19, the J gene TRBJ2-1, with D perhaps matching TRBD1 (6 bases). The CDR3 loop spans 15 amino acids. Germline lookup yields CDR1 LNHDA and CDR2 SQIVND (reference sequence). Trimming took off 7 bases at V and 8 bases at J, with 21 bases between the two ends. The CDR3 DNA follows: TGTGCCAGTATGTCGTCAGGGGAAGGTCTTCATGAGCAGTTCTTC. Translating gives CASMSSGEGLHEQFF.

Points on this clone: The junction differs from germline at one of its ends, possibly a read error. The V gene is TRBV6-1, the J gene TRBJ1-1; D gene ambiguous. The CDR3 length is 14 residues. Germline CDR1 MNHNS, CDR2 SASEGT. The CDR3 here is CASSATDMNAEAFF. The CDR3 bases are TGTGCCAGCAGTGCGACTGACATGAACGCTGAAGCTTTCTTT.

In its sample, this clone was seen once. The CDR3 region has the DNA TGTGCCAGCAGCTCTACCCTACAGGGAAACACTGAAGCTTTCTTT. Translated, it gives CASSSTLQGNTEAFF. This chain uses TRBV11-3 with TRBJ1-1; D perhaps matches TRBD1 (6 bases). Germline CDR1 reads SGHNT; CDR2 reads YENEEA. V lost 4 bases and J 2 bases, leaving 14 bases between the germline ends. There are 15 residues in the CDR3.

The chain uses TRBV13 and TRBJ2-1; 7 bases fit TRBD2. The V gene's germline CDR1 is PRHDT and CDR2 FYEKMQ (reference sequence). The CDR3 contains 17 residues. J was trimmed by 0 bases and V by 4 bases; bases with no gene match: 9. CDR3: CASSSLRGLSSYNEQFF. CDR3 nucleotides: TGTGCCAGCAGCTCCCTTAGGGGACTAAGCTCCTACAATGAGCAGTTCTTC.

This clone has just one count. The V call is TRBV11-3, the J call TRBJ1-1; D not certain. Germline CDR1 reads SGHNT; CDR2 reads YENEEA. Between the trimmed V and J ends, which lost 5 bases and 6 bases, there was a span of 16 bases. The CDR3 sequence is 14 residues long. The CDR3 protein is CASSPGPAIAEAFF. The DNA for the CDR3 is TGTGCCAGCAGCCCCGGACCGGCGATAGCTGAAGCTTTCTTT.

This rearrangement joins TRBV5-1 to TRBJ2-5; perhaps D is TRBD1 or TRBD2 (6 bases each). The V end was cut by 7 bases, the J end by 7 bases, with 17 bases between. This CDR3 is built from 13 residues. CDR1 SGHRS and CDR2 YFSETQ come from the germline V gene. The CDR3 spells CASWRDNMGTQYF. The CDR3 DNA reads TGCGCCAGCTGGAGGGACAATATGGGGACCCAGTACTTC.

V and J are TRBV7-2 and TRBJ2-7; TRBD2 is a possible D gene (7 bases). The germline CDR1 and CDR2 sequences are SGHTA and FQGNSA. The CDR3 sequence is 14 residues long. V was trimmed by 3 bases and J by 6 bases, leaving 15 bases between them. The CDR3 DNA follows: TGTGCCAGCAGCTTTGGGGGGGCTCGCGCCGAGCAGTACTTC. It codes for CASSFGGARAEQYF.

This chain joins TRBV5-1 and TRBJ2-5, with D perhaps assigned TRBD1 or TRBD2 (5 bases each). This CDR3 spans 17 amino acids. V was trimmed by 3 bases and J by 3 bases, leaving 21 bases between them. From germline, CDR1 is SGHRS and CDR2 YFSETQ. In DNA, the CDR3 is TGCGCCAGCAGCTGGGGACGTCGTGTCGCGCTCAAAGAGACCCAGTACTTC. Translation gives CASSWGRRVALKETQYF.

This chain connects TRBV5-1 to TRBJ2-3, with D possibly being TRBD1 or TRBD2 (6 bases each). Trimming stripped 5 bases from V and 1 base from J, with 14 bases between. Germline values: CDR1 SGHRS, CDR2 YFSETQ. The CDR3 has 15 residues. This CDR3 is CASRVRGQGTDTQYF. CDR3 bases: TGCGCCAGCAGGGTCCGGGGGCAGGGCACAGATACGCAGTATTTT.

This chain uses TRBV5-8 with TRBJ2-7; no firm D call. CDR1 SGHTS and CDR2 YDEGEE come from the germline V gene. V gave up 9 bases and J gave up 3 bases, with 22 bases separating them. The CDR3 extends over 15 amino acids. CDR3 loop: CATRGRPEPFYEQYF. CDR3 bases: TGTGCCACCAGAGGAAGGCCGGAGCCATTCTACGAGCAGTACTTC.

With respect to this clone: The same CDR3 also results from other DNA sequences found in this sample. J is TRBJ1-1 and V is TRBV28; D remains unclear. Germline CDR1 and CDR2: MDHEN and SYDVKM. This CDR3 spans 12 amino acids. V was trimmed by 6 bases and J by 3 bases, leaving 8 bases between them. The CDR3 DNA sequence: TGTGCCAGCAGCCTAGGCTACACTGAAGCTTTCTTT. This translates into CASSLGYTEAFF.

CDR3 sequence (DNA): TGTGCCAGCAGCTCCAGGGGGCGCGCGGGTGAAAAACTGTTTTTT. It translates to CASSSRGRAGEKLFF. V is TRBV7-2 and J is TRBJ1-4, with TRBD1 matching over 8 bases. Looked up from germline, CDR1 is SGHTA and CDR2 is FQGNSA. CDR3 size: 15 residues. The V gene end was trimmed by 4 bases and the J gene end by 7 bases; junction bases not matched to a gene: 8.

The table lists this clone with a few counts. CDR3 loop: CAWGRDRGFTETQYF. CDR3 nucleotide sequence: TGTGCCTGGGGGAGGGACAGGGGTTTTACGGAGACCCAGTACTTC. The rearrangement links TRBV30 to TRBJ2-5; 10 nucleotides line up with TRBD1. The V gene end was trimmed by 5 bases and the J gene end by 5 bases; junction bases not matched to a gene: 11. Germline lookup yields CDR1 GTSNPN and CDR2 SVGIG (reference sequence). The CDR3 spans 15 residues.

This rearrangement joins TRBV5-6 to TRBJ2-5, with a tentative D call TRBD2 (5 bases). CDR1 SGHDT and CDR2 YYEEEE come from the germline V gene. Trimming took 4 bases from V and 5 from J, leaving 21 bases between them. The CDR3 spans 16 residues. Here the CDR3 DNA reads TGTGCCAGCAGCCTTTGGGTGGGAGCCCTCCAGGAGACCCAGTACTTC. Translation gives CASSLWVGALQETQYF.

CDR3 residues: CASSPRAGGYGYTF. The CDR3 bases are TGCGCCAGCAGCCCTAGAGCAGGTGGCTATGGCTACACCTTC. The chain links TRBV5-1 to TRBJ1-2; D gene ambiguous. The germline CDR1 and CDR2 sequences are SGHRS and YFSETQ. Trimming pared 4 bases from V and 4 bases from J, leaving 14 bases between. This CDR3 spans 14 amino acids. The full variable domain, its missing parts supplied by reference TRBV5-1 and TRBJ1-2, is KAGVTQTPRYLIKTRGQQVTLSCSPISGHRSVSWYQQTPGQGLQFLFEYFSETQRNKGNFPGRFSGRQFSNSRSEMNVSTLELGDSALYLCASSPRAGGYGYTFGSGTRLTVV.

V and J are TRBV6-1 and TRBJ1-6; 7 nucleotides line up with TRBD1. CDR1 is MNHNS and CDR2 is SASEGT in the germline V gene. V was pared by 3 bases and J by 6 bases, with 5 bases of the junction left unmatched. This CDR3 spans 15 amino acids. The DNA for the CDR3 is TGTGCCAGCAGTGATTTTCCAGGGGGTAATTCACCCCTCCACTTT. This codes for CASSDFPGGNSPLHF.

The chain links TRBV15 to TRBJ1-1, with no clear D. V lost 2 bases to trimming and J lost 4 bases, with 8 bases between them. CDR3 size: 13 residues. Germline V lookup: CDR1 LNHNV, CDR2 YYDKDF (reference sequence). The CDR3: CATSRMESTEAFF. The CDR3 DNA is TGTGCCACCAGCAGAATGGAGAGCACTGAAGCTTTCTTT.

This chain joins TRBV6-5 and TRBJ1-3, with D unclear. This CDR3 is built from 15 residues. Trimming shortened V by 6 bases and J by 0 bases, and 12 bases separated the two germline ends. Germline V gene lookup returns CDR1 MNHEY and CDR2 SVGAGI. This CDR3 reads CASSPSGRSGNTIYF. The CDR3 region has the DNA TGTGCCAGCAGCCCGAGTGGCCGCTCTGGAAACACCATATATTTT.

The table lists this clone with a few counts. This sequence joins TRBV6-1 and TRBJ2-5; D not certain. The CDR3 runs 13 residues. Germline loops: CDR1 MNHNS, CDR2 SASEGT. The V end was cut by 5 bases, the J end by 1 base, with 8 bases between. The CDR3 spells CASSPYPQETQYF. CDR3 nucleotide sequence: TGTGCCAGCAGTCCCTACCCCCAAGAGACCCAGTACTTC.

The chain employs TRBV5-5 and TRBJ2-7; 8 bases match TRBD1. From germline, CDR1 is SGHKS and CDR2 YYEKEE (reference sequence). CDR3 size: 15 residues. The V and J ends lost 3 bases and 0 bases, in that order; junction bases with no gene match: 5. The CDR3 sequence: CASSWDRPSSYEQYF. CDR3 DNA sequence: TGTGCCAGCAGCTGGGACAGGCCGAGCTCCTACGAGCAGTACTTC.

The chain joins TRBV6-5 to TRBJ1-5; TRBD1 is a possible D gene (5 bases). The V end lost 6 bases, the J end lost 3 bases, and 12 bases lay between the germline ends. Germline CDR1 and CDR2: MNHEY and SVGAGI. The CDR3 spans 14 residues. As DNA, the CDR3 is TGTGCCAGCAGGGCCCAGGGAATCAATCAGCCCCAGCATTTT. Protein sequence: CASRAQGINQPQHF.

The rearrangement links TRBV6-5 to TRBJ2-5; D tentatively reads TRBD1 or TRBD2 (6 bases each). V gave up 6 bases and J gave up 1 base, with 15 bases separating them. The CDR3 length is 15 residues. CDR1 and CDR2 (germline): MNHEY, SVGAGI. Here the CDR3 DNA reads TGTGCCAGCAGCCCTTGGAGGGGGGTCCAAGAGACCCAGTACTTC. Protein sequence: CASSPWRGVQETQYF.

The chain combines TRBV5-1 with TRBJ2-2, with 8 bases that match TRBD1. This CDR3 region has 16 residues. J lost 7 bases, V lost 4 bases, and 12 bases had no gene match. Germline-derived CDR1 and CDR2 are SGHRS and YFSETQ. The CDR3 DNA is TGCGCCAGCAGCGCAGGGGACAGGAAGAGGGGCGGGGAGCTGTTTTTT. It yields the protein CASSAGDRKRGGELFF.

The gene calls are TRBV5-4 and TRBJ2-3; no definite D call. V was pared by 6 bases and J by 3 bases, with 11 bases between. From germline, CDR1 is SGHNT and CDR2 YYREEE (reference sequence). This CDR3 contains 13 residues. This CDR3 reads CASNLDRTDTQYF. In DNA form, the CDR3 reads TGTGCCAGCAACCTCGATCGGACAGATACGCAGTATTTT.

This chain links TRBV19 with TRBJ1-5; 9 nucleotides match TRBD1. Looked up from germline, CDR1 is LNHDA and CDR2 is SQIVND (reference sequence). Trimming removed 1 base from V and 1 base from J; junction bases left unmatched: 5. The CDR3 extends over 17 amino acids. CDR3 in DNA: TGTGCCAGTAGTATAGGTGGGACAGGGCCAAGCAATCAGCCCCAGCATTTT. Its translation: CASSIGGTGPSNQPQHF.

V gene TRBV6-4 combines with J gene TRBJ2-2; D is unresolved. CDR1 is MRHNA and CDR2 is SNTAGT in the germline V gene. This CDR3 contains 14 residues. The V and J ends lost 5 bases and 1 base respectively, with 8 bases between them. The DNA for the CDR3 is TGTGCCAGCAGTCCCAGACAGAACACCGGGGAGCTGTTTTTT. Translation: CASSPRQNTGELFF.

The CDR3 sequence is CASSPTGAGDQPQHF. Here the CDR3 DNA reads TGTGCCAGCAGCCCTACCGGCGCTGGTGATCAGCCCCAGCATTTT. This chain connects TRBV7-9 to TRBJ1-5; D gene ambiguous. Trimming left V 5 bases short and J 5 bases short, with 16 bases between. The CDR3 spans 15 residues. Germline assignment: CDR1 SEHNR and CDR2 FQNEAQ (reference sequence). Variable domain in full (rest from reference TRBV7-9 and TRBJ1-5): DTGVSQNPRHKITKRGQNVTFRCDPISEHNRLYWYRQTLGQGPEFLTYFQNEAQLEKSRLLSDRFSAERPKGSFSTLEIQRTEQGDSAMYLCASSPTGAGDQPQHFGDGTRLSIL.

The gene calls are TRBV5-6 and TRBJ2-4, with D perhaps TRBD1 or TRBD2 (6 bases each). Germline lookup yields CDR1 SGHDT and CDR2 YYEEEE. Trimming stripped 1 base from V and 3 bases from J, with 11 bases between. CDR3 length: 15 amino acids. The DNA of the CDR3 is TGTGCCAGCAGCTTGCCCGGGGGCGGCAAAAACATTCAGTACTTC. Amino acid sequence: CASSLPGGGKNIQYF.

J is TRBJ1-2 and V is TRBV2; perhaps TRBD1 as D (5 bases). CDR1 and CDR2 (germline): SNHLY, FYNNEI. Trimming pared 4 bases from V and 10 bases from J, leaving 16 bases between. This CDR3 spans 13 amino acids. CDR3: CASSGQSILSYTF. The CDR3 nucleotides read TGTGCCAGCAGTGGACAGAGCATTCTATCCTACACCTTC.

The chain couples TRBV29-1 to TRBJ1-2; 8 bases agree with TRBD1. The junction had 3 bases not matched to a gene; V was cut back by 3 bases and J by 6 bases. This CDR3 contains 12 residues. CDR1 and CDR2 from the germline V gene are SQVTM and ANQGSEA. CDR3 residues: CSVDGQGDGYTF. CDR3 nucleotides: TGCAGCGTTGACGGACAGGGCGATGGCTACACCTTC.